Listed below are T cell receptor beta chains from one sample, sequenced in a study of T cells after yellow fever vaccination. TCRdb processed the 5' RACE reads anew with MiXCR; each CDR3 protein has one entry. The data contain about 130,000 distinct CDR3 sequences, about 8.4% of them singletons. The starting material was CD8+ T cells sorted from PBMCs, obtained on the day of the yellow fever booster vaccination. The source is a man younger than 35 who received the YFV17D yellow fever vaccine. Both conserved end residues are part of each CDR3. D genes are given only for firm matches. The listing skips clone size in some rows; elsewhere it reads once, few, many or a size class.

CDR3 DNA: TGTGCCACCAGTGGCGGGAGCTCCTACGAGCAGTACTTC
CDR3 protein: CATSGGSSYEQYF
clone size: many
J gene: TRBJ2-7
D gene: TRBD2
V gene: TRBV24-1

CDR3 DNA: TGTGCCAGCAGTTACAGGGGACGCAATGAGCAGTTCTTC
CDR3 protein: CASSYRGRNEQFF
clone size: NA
J gene: TRBJ2-1
D gene: NA
V gene: TRBV6-5

CDR3 DNA: TGTGCCAGCAGTGGAGGGGGCACTGAAGCTTTCTTT
CDR3 protein: CASSGGGTEAFF
clone size: NA
J gene: TRBJ1-1
D gene: NA
V gene: TRBV11-3

CDR3 DNA: TGTGCCAGTAGTCCCTCCGGGACAGCCTACGAGCAGTACTTC
CDR3 protein: CASSPSGTAYEQYF
clone size: NA
J gene: TRBJ2-7
D gene: TRBD1
V gene: TRBV19

CDR3 DNA: TGTGCCAGCAGCCCCTTACCGGGGAACTATGGCTACACCTTC
CDR3 protein: CASSPLPGNYGYTF
clone size: NA
J gene: TRBJ1-2
D gene: NA
V gene: TRBV4-2

CDR3 DNA: TGTGCCAGCAGCCCGCCCAAGCCAGATACGCAGTATTTT
CDR3 protein: CASSPPKPDTQYF
clone size: NA
J gene: TRBJ2-3
D gene: NA
V gene: TRBV7-9

CDR3 DNA: TGCGCCAGCAGCCAGGGGGGATCCGATAATTCACCCCTCCACTTT
CDR3 protein: CASSQGGSDNSPLHF
clone size: NA
J gene: TRBJ1-6
D gene: NA
V gene: TRBV4-1

CDR3 DNA: TGCGCCAGCAGCCCTGCTAGGGGGGATCAGCCCCAGCATTTT
CDR3 protein: CASSPARGDQPQHF
clone size: NA
J gene: TRBJ1-5
D gene: NA
V gene: TRBV4-1

CDR3 DNA: TGTGCCAGCAGCCTACAGCCCTACTCCACCTACGAGCAGTACTTC
CDR3 protein: CASSLQPYSTYEQYF
clone size: few
J gene: TRBJ2-7
D gene: NA
V gene: TRBV6-5

CDR3 DNA: TGCGCCAGCAGTAGCGGGGACGGGGGGAATGAGCAGTTCTTC
CDR3 protein: CASSSGDGGNEQFF
clone size: many
J gene: TRBJ2-1
D gene: TRBD2
V gene: TRBV5-1

CDR3 DNA: TGTGCCAGCGGTGCAAGGGATGAGCAGTTCTTC
CDR3 protein: CASGARDEQFF
clone size: NA
J gene: TRBJ2-1
D gene: NA
V gene: TRBV6-2/TRBV6-3

CDR3 DNA: TGTGCCAGCAATGACTCCCCCGGGGAGCTGTTTTTT
CDR3 protein: CASNDSPGELFF
clone size: few
J gene: TRBJ2-2
D gene: NA
V gene: TRBV12-3/TRBV12-4

CDR3 DNA: TGTGCCAGCAGCCAATCGTCAGGGCTAGTCGGGACTGAAGCTTTCTTT
CDR3 protein: CASSQSSGLVGTEAFF
clone size: NA
J gene: TRBJ1-1
D gene: NA
V gene: TRBV3-1

CDR3 DNA: TGTGCCAGCAGTTATAGGGGCGTCAATCAGCCCCAGCATTTT
CDR3 protein: CASSYRGVNQPQHF
clone size: NA
J gene: TRBJ1-5
D gene: NA
V gene: TRBV6-5

CDR3 DNA: TGTGCCACCCTGGACAGGCCCCACTACGAGCAGTACTTC
CDR3 protein: CATLDRPHYEQYF
clone size: few
J gene: TRBJ2-7
D gene: TRBD1
V gene: TRBV24-1

CDR3 DNA: TGTGCCACCAGCAGAGATCAGGAGGGGACCTATGGCTACACCTTC
CDR3 protein: CATSRDQEGTYGYTF
clone size: few
J gene: TRBJ1-2
D gene: NA
V gene: TRBV15

CDR3 DNA: TGTGCCAGCAGCTTAGTGTTCGCGGGGGGTAATGAGCAGTTCTTC
CDR3 protein: CASSLVFAGGNEQFF
clone size: many
J gene: TRBJ2-1
D gene: TRBD2
V gene: TRBV7-8

CDR3 DNA: TGCGCCAGCAGTGTAGCAGGGAGCTCCTACAATGAGCAGTTCTTC
CDR3 protein: CASSVAGSSYNEQFF
clone size: NA
J gene: TRBJ2-1
D gene: NA
V gene: TRBV10-2

CDR3 DNA: TGTGCCAGCAGCTTATTCGGCCACAATGAGCAGTTCTTC
CDR3 protein: CASSLFGHNEQFF
clone size: NA
J gene: TRBJ2-1
D gene: NA
V gene: TRBV7-9

CDR3 DNA: TGTGCCAGCAGCGTAGAAAGGAGCGGGGGAGAGACCCAGTACTTC
CDR3 protein: CASSVERSGGETQYF
clone size: few
J gene: TRBJ2-5
D gene: TRBD2
V gene: TRBV9

CDR3 DNA: TGTGCCAGCAGGACAGGGTTACGAGAGACCCAGTACTTC
CDR3 protein: CASRTGLRETQYF
clone size: NA
J gene: TRBJ2-5
D gene: TRBD1
V gene: TRBV6-5

CDR3 DNA: TGTGCCAGCAATAGCGGTTCAAGCTCCTACGAGCAGTACTTC
CDR3 protein: CASNSGSSSYEQYF
clone size: many
J gene: TRBJ2-7
D gene: NA
V gene: TRBV6-6

CDR3 DNA: TGTGCCAGCAGCCCCGTGGGGGGGGCCACTGAAGCTTTCTTT
CDR3 protein: CASSPVGGATEAFF
clone size: few
J gene: TRBJ1-1
D gene: NA
V gene: TRBV9

CDR3 DNA: TGTGCCAGCCCCCAGGGGGTGCTCGATAGCACAGATACGCAGTATTTT
CDR3 protein: CASPQGVLDSTDTQYF
clone size: NA
J gene: TRBJ2-3
D gene: TRBD1
V gene: TRBV12-3/TRBV12-4

CDR3 DNA: TGCAGTGCTCCTCCAAGGACTAGCGGGGACTACAATGAGCAGTTCTTC
CDR3 protein: CSAPPRTSGDYNEQFF
clone size: many
J gene: TRBJ2-1
D gene: TRBD2
V gene: TRBV20-1

CDR3 DNA: TGTGCCAGCAGCCAAGAACCCCGACAGAACACTGAAGCTTTCTTT
CDR3 protein: CASSQEPRQNTEAFF
clone size: NA
J gene: TRBJ1-1
D gene: NA
V gene: TRBV3-1

CDR3 DNA: TGCGCCAGCTCGACCATAGCGGCCCCCTACGAGCAGTACTTC
CDR3 protein: CASSTIAAPYEQYF
clone size: NA
J gene: TRBJ2-7
D gene: NA
V gene: TRBV10-2

CDR3 DNA: TGCGCCAGCAGCTTGACCGGAGACACTGAAGCTTTCTTT
CDR3 protein: CASSLTGDTEAFF
clone size: many
J gene: TRBJ1-1
D gene: NA
V gene: TRBV5-1

CDR3 DNA: TGTGCCACCAGGGGCGGCTTCACAGATACGCAGTATTTT
CDR3 protein: CATRGGFTDTQYF
clone size: NA
J gene: TRBJ2-3
D gene: NA
V gene: TRBV24-1

CDR3 DNA: TGTGCCAGCAGCCAAAGACAGACGAACACCGGGGAGCTGTTTTTT
CDR3 protein: CASSQRQTNTGELFF
clone size: NA
J gene: TRBJ2-2
D gene: NA
V gene: TRBV3-1

CDR3 DNA: TGCGCCAGCAGCTTGGGAATCTCAGGGGCAGTCAATGGCTACACCTTC
CDR3 protein: CASSLGISGAVNGYTF
clone size: few
J gene: TRBJ1-2
D gene: NA
V gene: TRBV5-1

CDR3 DNA: TGTGCCAGCAGCGCTGGGACAGGCCAAGAGACCCAGTACTTC
CDR3 protein: CASSAGTGQETQYF
clone size: NA
J gene: TRBJ2-5
D gene: TRBD1
V gene: TRBV5-4

CDR3 DNA: TGTGCCAGCAGCTTAGAAGGGACGCCCGAGCAGTACTTC
CDR3 protein: CASSLEGTPEQYF
clone size: many
J gene: TRBJ2-7
D gene: NA
V gene: TRBV7-8

CDR3 DNA: TGCGCCAGCAGCTACTCCTTAGCGGGGGAGAATGATGAGCAGTTCTTC
CDR3 protein: CASSYSLAGENDEQFF
clone size: few
J gene: TRBJ2-1
D gene: TRBD2
V gene: TRBV5-1

CDR3 DNA: TGTGCCAGCAGCGCGGGGGGGGGCCCAGATACGCAGTATTTT
CDR3 protein: CASSAGGGPDTQYF
clone size: many
J gene: TRBJ2-3
D gene: TRBD2
V gene: TRBV5-5

CDR3 DNA: TGTGCCAGCAGCAAATGGAGAGGGGCAAATGAAGCTTTCTTT
CDR3 protein: CASSKWRGANEAFF
clone size: few
J gene: TRBJ1-1
D gene: NA
V gene: TRBV21-1

CDR3 DNA: TGTGCCAGCAGCCCCCGGGGCTTCAATGAGCAGTTCTTC
CDR3 protein: CASSPRGFNEQFF
clone size: NA
J gene: TRBJ2-1
D gene: NA
V gene: TRBV27

CDR3 DNA: TGCGCCAGCAGCTTGTGGTCCCCGGGACTAGAATCGACCGGGGAGCTGTTTTTT
CDR3 protein: CASSLWSPGLESTGELFF
clone size: NA
J gene: TRBJ2-2
D gene: TRBD2
V gene: TRBV5-1

CDR3 DNA: TGTGCCAGCAGCGTAGGCGGGGGGACTTATGAGCAGTTCTTC
CDR3 protein: CASSVGGGTYEQFF
clone size: few
J gene: TRBJ2-1
D gene: TRBD2
V gene: TRBV9

CDR3 DNA: TGCGCCAGCAGCTTCCGCAGGGCGAGAACTGAAGCTTTCTTT
CDR3 protein: CASSFRRARTEAFF
clone size: NA
J gene: TRBJ1-1
D gene: NA
V gene: TRBV5-1

CDR3 DNA: TGCGCCAGCAGCCAAGATGCCAACCGGGACTCTAGCACAGATACGCAGTATTTT
CDR3 protein: CASSQDANRDSSTDTQYF
clone size: NA
J gene: TRBJ2-3
D gene: NA
V gene: TRBV4-1

CDR3 DNA: TGTGCCAGCAGCTTAGGCATTCGGGACACCGGGGAGCTGTTTTTT
CDR3 protein: CASSLGIRDTGELFF
clone size: NA
J gene: TRBJ2-2
D gene: NA
V gene: TRBV7-6

CDR3 DNA: TGCAGTGCTAGGGGCGGGGGCGCCTACGAGCAGTACTTC
CDR3 protein: CSARGGGAYEQYF
clone size: many
J gene: TRBJ2-7
D gene: NA
V gene: TRBV20-1

CDR3 DNA: TGTGCCAGCAGCTCTAGCGGGGGTAACACAGATACGCAGTATTTT
CDR3 protein: CASSSSGGNTDTQYF
clone size: few
J gene: TRBJ2-3
D gene: TRBD2
V gene: TRBV7-2

CDR3 DNA: TGTGCCAGCAGCGATGCAGTGGGTGAGCAGTTCTTC
CDR3 protein: CASSDAVGEQFF
clone size: few
J gene: TRBJ2-1
D gene: NA
V gene: TRBV6-5

CDR3 DNA: TGCGCCAGCAGCTCGGAAATGGCCAGCACAGATACGCAGTATTTT
CDR3 protein: CASSSEMASTDTQYF
clone size: few
J gene: TRBJ2-3
D gene: NA
V gene: TRBV5-1

CDR3 DNA: TGTGCCAGTTCCGGGGTCCCTAACACCGGGGAGCTGTTTTTT
CDR3 protein: CASSGVPNTGELFF
clone size: NA
J gene: TRBJ2-2
D gene: NA
V gene: TRBV19

CDR3 DNA: TGTGCCAGCCTGGCTAGCGGGGCGTTTGGCGAGCAGTACTTC
CDR3 protein: CASLASGAFGEQYF
clone size: NA
J gene: TRBJ2-7
D gene: TRBD2
V gene: TRBV2

CDR3 DNA: TGTGCCAGCAGATTCCTAACAGGGGGTGCCACTGAAGCTTTCTTT
CDR3 protein: CASRFLTGGATEAFF
clone size: few
J gene: TRBJ1-1
D gene: TRBD1
V gene: TRBV6-1

CDR3 DNA: TGTGCCAGCAGCCAAGAATCCGGACCCAGCAATCAGCCCCAGCATTTT
CDR3 protein: CASSQESGPSNQPQHF
clone size: NA
J gene: TRBJ1-5
D gene: NA
V gene: TRBV3-1

CDR3 DNA: TGTGCCAGCAGCGGCGGGCGGAATGAGCAGTTCTTC
CDR3 protein: CASSGGRNEQFF
clone size: NA
J gene: TRBJ2-1
D gene: NA
V gene: TRBV11-2